This T cell receptor (beta chain) was documented in a study of blood T cell dynamics during melanoma immunotherapy. Germline values: CDR1 MNHEY, CDR2 SMNVEV (reference sequence). Losses at the gene ends were 5 bases for V and 1 base for J; bases not matched to a gene: 3. There are 15 residues in the CDR3. Time point indicated: pre-treatment baseline. The protocol was immunoSEQ multiplex PCR, while the TCRdb copy is restricted to in-frame clones and leaves out a portion. This table has roughly 4,600 clones, nearly 98% appearing once. The sequence came from a human donor with melanoma. The chain carries TRBV27 and TRBJ2-7; 12 bases align to TRBD2. The sample consisted of effector memory CD8+ T cells from blood, taken from a patient treated with checkpoint blockade. CDR3 sequence reads: CASSAGLAGSYEQYF. The DNA of the CDR3 is TGTGCCAGCAGTGCAGGACTAGCGGGATCCTACGAGCAGTACTTC.